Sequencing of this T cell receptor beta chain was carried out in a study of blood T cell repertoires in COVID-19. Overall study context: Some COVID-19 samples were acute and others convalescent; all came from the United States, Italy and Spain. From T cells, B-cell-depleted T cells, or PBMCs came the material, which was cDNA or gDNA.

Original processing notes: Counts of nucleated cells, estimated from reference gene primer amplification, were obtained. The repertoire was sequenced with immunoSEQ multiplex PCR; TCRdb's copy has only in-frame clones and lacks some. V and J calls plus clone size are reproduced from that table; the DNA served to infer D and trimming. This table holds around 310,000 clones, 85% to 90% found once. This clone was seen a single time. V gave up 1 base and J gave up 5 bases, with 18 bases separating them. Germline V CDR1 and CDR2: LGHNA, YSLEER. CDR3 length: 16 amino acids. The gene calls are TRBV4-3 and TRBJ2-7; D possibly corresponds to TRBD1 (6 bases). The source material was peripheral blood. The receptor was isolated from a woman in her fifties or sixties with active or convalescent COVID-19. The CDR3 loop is CASSQGARGPRDEQYF. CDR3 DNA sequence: TGCGCCAGCAGCCAAGGAGCCAGGGGCCCCAGGGACGAGCAGTACTTC.